Sequencing of this TCR beta chain was carried out in a study of blood T cell repertoires in COVID-19. Looking at the study overall: PBMCs, B-cell-depleted T cells, or T cells were the source of the cDNA or gDNA that made up the material.

Per the original methods: The assay estimated nucleated cells by amplifying reference gene primers. TCRdb's copy holds only in-frame clones and misses some; the assay was immunoSEQ multiplex PCR. V and J calls and clone size are as listed in that table; D and trimming were resolved from the DNA. The sample gives some 240,000 clones, approximately 85% of which show up once; under 2.5% is in the top ten. Seattle's cohort entered during active infection and was followed longitudinally. This sequence originates from a woman aged 70 to 79 with COVID-19, enrolled during active disease. Sequenced material: peripheral blood.

CDR3: CASSLEGRVGYTF. The CDR3 DNA reads as TGTGCCAGCAGCCTGGAAGGGAGGGTGGGCTACACCTTC. V is TRBV3-1 (or the pseudogene TRBV3-2) and J is TRBJ1-2, with unresolved D. Per the germline V gene, CDR1 is LGHDT and CDR2 is YNNKEL (reference sequence). Trimming shortened V by 4 bases and J by 8 bases, and 14 bases separated the two germline ends. This CDR3 has 13 residues.